These 32 T cell receptor beta chains originate from one sample sequenced in a study of T cells in Graves' hyperthyroidism and ophthalmopathy. Amplification of TCR beta CDR3 regions was performed using RNA transcripts as template. TCR CDR3 underwent first-round RT-PCR with the HTBI primer set. Each CDR3 protein is one row after TCRdb ran MiXCR on the multiplex PCR reads. The repertoire holds some 370,000 distinct CDR3 sequences, with about 18% as singletons. Sequenced sample: blood. All receptors come from a woman aged 30 to 39 with Graves' hyperthyroidism that later progressed to Graves' ophthalmopathy.

This clonotype was detected many times. V is TRBV12-3 or TRBV12-4 and J is TRBJ2-3; 9 bases align to TRBD2. With V trimmed by 1 base and J by 5 bases, 7 bases remained unmatched. There are 16 residues in the CDR3. The CDR3 bases are TGTGCCAGCAGTTTAGTTCTAGCGGGGTATATAGATACGCAGTATTTT. Its translation is CASSLVLAGYIDTQYF.

This clonotype was found a few times. A read error is possible here, since a much larger clone lies one base away. The chain has TRBV2 and TRBJ2-1; weak D call: TRBD1 (5 bases). Trimming pared 6 bases from V and 3 bases from J, leaving 15 bases between. CDR3 length equals 15 residues. Germline V gene lookup returns CDR1 SNHLY and CDR2 FYNNEI. The DNA for the CDR3 is TGTGCCAGCAGAAAAGAGACAGATTTCTACAATGAGCAGTTCTTC. This translates into CASRKETDFYNEQFF.

This clonotype was seen at least ten times. The chain recombines TRBV12-3 or TRBV12-4 with TRBJ2-7, with TRBD1 identical over 8 bases. The junction had 6 bases not matched to a gene; V was cut back by 5 bases and J by 3 bases. The CDR3 is 14 amino acids. The CDR3 nucleotides are TGTGCCAGCAGTCGGACAGGGAGTAACTACGAGCAGTACTTC. It yields the protein CASSRTGSNYEQYF.

The chain combines TRBV4-2 with TRBJ2-4; D remains ambiguous. The CDR3 is made up of 11 amino acids. The V gene lost 3 bases and the J gene lost 6 bases, with 3 bases spanning the gap. Germline loops: CDR1 LGHNA, CDR2 YNFKEQ. The CDR3 loop reads CASSHRNIQYF. The CDR3 DNA sequence: TGTGCCAGCAGCCACAGAAACATTCAGTACTTC.

This clonotype was recorded many times. The chain couples TRBV30 to TRBJ1-1; D gene unclear. V gave up 4 bases and J gave up 0 bases, with 12 bases separating them. Germline values: CDR1 GTSNPN, CDR2 SVGIG (reference sequence). This CDR3 contains 14 residues. Written as DNA, the CDR3 is TGTGCCTGGAAGTTCGACTCATTGAACACTGAAGCTTTCTTT. It is translated as CAWKFDSLNTEAFF.

This sequence joins TRBV7-2 and TRBJ2-1, with D possibly matching TRBD2 (7 bases). In germline, CDR1 is SGHTA, CDR2 FQGNSA. Trimming stripped 5 bases from V and 10 bases from J, with 18 bases between. This CDR3 contains 14 residues. Here the CDR3 reads CASSQLGGAREQFF. The CDR3 nucleotides read TGTGCCAGCAGCCAACTTGGGGGGGCAAGGGAGCAGTTCTTC.

In its sample, this clonotype was seen many times. V and J are TRBV2 and TRBJ1-5; weak D call: TRBD1 (5 bases). V lost 0 bases and J lost 5, with 11 bases in between. The CDR3 has 15 residues. Germline V gives CDR1 SNHLY, CDR2 FYNNEI. CDR3 coding DNA: TGTGCCAGCAGTGAAGCGCTTGGGGGGTATCAGCCCCAGCATTTT. Its translation is CASSEALGGYQPQHF.

Ten or more counts support this clonotype. This chain links TRBV7-6 with TRBJ2-1; no definite D call. Trimming shortened V by 1 base and J by 3 bases, and 13 bases separated the two germline ends. Germline V gene sequence: CDR1 SGHVS, CDR2 FNYEAQ. The CDR3 runs to 16 residues. The CDR3 sequence is CASSLVIGADYNEQFF. The CDR3 DNA is TGTGCCAGCAGCTTAGTTATTGGTGCGGACTACAATGAGCAGTTCTTC.

The chain uses TRBV6-1 and TRBJ2-1, with 7 positions matching TRBD2. The CDR3 spans 17 residues. J gave up 2 bases and V 8 bases, and 15 bases lay outside the gene matches. CDR1 is MNHNS, CDR2 SASEGT, per germline. This chain's CDR3 is CASRLLGGAGTYNEQFF. Here the CDR3 DNA reads TGTGCCAGCCGCCTGTTGGGGGGAGCGGGGACCTACAATGAGCAGTTCTTC.

This clonotype was seen more than once but under ten times. V usage is TRBV19 and J usage is TRBJ2-3; TRBD1 aligns across 8 bases. Germline V gives CDR1 LNHDA, CDR2 SQIVND (reference sequence). The CDR3 sequence is 14 residues long. J lost 1 base, V lost 3 bases, and 0 bases had no gene match. The CDR3 protein is CASSMTGGTDTQYF. The CDR3 DNA follows: TGTGCCAGTAGTATGACAGGGGGCACAGATACGCAGTATTTT.

The V and J genes are TRBV28 and TRBJ2-5; 9 nucleotides line up with TRBD1. CDR1 MDHEN and CDR2 SYDVKM come from the germline V gene. V was pared by 5 bases and J by 5 bases, with 6 bases of the junction left unmatched. The CDR3 loop spans 14 amino acids. CDR3 bases: TGTGCCAGCAGTAAACAGGGGGCGCGGGAGACCCAGTACTTC. Translated: CASSKQGARETQYF.

This clonotype has only a few counts. The V and J genes are TRBV4-2 and TRBJ1-4; possible D gene TRBD1, 5 bases. V was cut by 0 bases and J by 4 bases, with 21 bases left in between. Germline V gives CDR1 LGHNA, CDR2 YNFKEQ. This CDR3 region has 19 residues. In DNA, the CDR3 is TGTGCCAGCAGCCAAGATTTAAGTCCTTACACAGGAAGTAATGAAAAACTGTTTTTT. This translates into CASSQDLSPYTGSNEKLFF.

The chain links TRBV9 to TRBJ2-1; 7 nucleotides line up with TRBD1. The V gene's germline CDR1 is SGDLS and CDR2 YYNGEE. V was pared by 3 bases and J by 0 bases, with 15 bases of the junction left unmatched. The CDR3 has 19 residues. The CDR3 DNA sequence: TGTGCCAGCAGCGCCGGGACAGCTTTGGCCTCGAGCTCCTACAATGAGCAGTTCTTC. It is translated as CASSAGTALASSSYNEQFF.

The chain employs TRBV30 and TRBJ2-1; 8 positions agree with TRBD1. This CDR3 is built from 13 residues. In germline, CDR1 is GTSNPN, CDR2 SVGIG (reference sequence). J gave up 0 bases and V 8 bases, and 3 bases lay outside the gene matches. The CDR3 spells CAGDRLSYNEQFF. CDR3 nucleotides: TGTGCCGGGGACAGGCTCTCCTACAATGAGCAGTTCTTC.

This sequence joins TRBV4-1 and TRBJ1-5, with 7 bases lining up with TRBD1. Germline CDR1 and CDR2: MGHRA and YSYEKL. The CDR3 runs 15 residues. V lost 4 bases and J lost 1; bases outside the gene matches: 4. The CDR3 region has the DNA TGCGCCAGCAGCCCCGAGACAGGGAGCAATCAGCCCCAGCATTTT. It codes for CASSPETGSNQPQHF.

This clonotype was observed at least ten times. J is TRBJ2-1 and V is TRBV25-1; TRBD1 agrees at 7 bases. The CDR3 loop spans 14 amino acids. Germline values: CDR1 MGHDK, CDR2 SYGVNS. V shed 2 bases, J shed 9 bases, and the junction held 7 bases outside the gene matches. DNA of the CDR3: TGTGCCAGCAGTGAAAATACAGGGGTTAGTGAGCAGTTCTTC. It encodes CASSENTGVSEQFF.

In this sample, this clonotype turned up many times. This chain links TRBV19 with TRBJ1-2, with TRBD1 identical over 10 bases. From germline, CDR1 is LNHDA and CDR2 SQIVND (reference sequence). Trimming took 7 bases from V and 0 from J; bases not matched to a gene: 14. This CDR3 has 18 residues. The CDR3 spells CASKRSGTGAPSNYGYTF. CDR3 nucleotides: TGTGCCAGTAAAAGAAGTGGGACAGGGGCCCCATCTAACTATGGCTACACCTTC.

This clonotype occurred many times. V gene TRBV19 combines with J gene TRBJ1-5; D may be TRBD1 (5 bases). CDR3 length equals 15 residues. Germline-derived CDR1 and CDR2 are LNHDA and SQIVND (reference sequence). Between the trimmed V and J ends, which lost 4 bases and 2 bases, there was a span of 12 bases. CDR3 sequence reads: CASSRYGGGNQPQHF. In DNA form, the CDR3 reads TGTGCCAGTAGTAGGTACGGGGGTGGCAATCAGCCCCAGCATTTT.

This clonotype was recorded many times. CDR3 loop: CASSNRDSNEAFF. CDR3 DNA: TGTGCCAGCAGCAACCGGGACAGTAATGAAGCTTTCTTT. The chain combines TRBV28 with TRBJ1-1; 7 bases align to TRBD1. The V and J ends lost 6 bases and 7 bases, in that order; junction bases with no gene match: 8. CDR1 and CDR2 (germline): MDHEN, SYDVKM. This CDR3 contains 13 residues.

This clonotype came up a few times. This chain joins TRBV20-1 and TRBJ2-7; D not resolved. Trimming cost V 0 bases and J 2 bases, with 17 bases left between them. Germline-derived CDR1 and CDR2 are DFQATT and SNEGSKA (reference sequence). The CDR3 runs to 16 residues. CDR3 residues: CSARDLGPTVAYEQYF. The CDR3 DNA sequence: TGCAGTGCTAGAGATTTAGGGCCTACGGTAGCCTACGAGCAGTACTTC.

This clonotype occurred many times. The chain recombines TRBV2 with TRBJ2-3; D is perhaps TRBD2 (5 bases). The CDR3 sequence is 10 residues long. V was cut by 8 bases and J by 8 bases, with 8 bases left in between. Per germline, CDR1 SNHLY and CDR2 FYNNEI. The CDR3 bases are TGTGCCAGCCGGGGTGGTACGCAGTATTTT. As protein: CASRGGTQYF.

The V call is TRBV11-2, the J call TRBJ2-2; perhaps D is TRBD1 or TRBD2 (5 bases each). CDR1 is SGHAT, CDR2 FQNNGV, per germline. V lost 4 bases and J 3 bases, leaving 12 bases between the germline ends. The CDR3 extends over 15 amino acids. In DNA, the CDR3 is TGTGCCAGCAGCTGGGACCTGTCTTACACCGGGGAGCTGTTTTTT. Translating gives CASSWDLSYTGELFF.

This clonotype showed up just a few times. The genes are TRBV19 and TRBJ2-2; D is undetermined. V lost 3 bases to trimming and J lost 4 bases, with 6 bases between them. This CDR3 has 13 amino acids. Germline lookup yields CDR1 LNHDA and CDR2 SQIVND (reference sequence). CDR3 sequence (DNA): TGTGCCAGTAGTATCTTGAGCACCGGGGAGCTGTTTTTT. Translation: CASSILSTGELFF.

The chain employs TRBV29-1 and TRBJ2-5, with D hard to call. Trimming took 3 bases from V and 5 from J, leaving 10 bases between them. The CDR3 runs to 12 residues. Germline CDR1 and CDR2: SQVTM and ANQGSEA. The CDR3 sequence is CSVDRMWETQYF. As DNA, the CDR3 is TGCAGCGTTGACAGGATGTGGGAGACCCAGTACTTC.

This clonotype has a handful of counts. This chain joins TRBV6-5 and TRBJ1-4, with D possibly being TRBD1 (5 bases). Germline V gives CDR1 MNHEY, CDR2 SVGAGI. The CDR3 totals 14 residues. Trimming pared 2 bases from V and 8 bases from J, leaving 12 bases between. CDR3 bases: TGTGCCAGCAGTTACCAGGGATCCACAGAAAAACTGTTTTTT. It encodes CASSYQGSTEKLFF.

The chain uses TRBV12-3 or TRBV12-4 and TRBJ1-1; TRBD1 matches 10 bases. The CDR3 extends over 13 amino acids. Trimming removed 8 bases from V and 3 bases from J; junction bases left unmatched: 3. In DNA, the CDR3 is TGTGCCAGCCAGGACAGGGGGGACACTGAAGCTTTCTTT. Translating it yields CASQDRGDTEAFF.

This clonotype was seen at least ten times. The gene calls are TRBV3-1 and TRBJ2-3; 7 bases are a match to TRBD2. The CDR3 totals 18 residues. After removal of 0 bases from V and 3 bases from J, the junction contained 12 bases not matched to a gene. CDR1 is LGHDT and CDR2 is YNNKEL in the germline V gene (reference sequence). The CDR3, as DNA: TGTGCCAGCAGCCAAGAAGGTTTGGAGCTAGCGGATACAGATACGCAGTATTTT. Amino acids: CASSQEGLELADTDTQYF.

This clonotype was counted at least ten times. This rearrangement joins TRBV12-3 or TRBV12-4 to TRBJ1-4, with 8 positions matching TRBD1. The CDR3 contains 14 residues. V lost 5 bases to trimming and J lost 7 bases; unmatched junction nucleotides: 6. CDR3 loop: CASSPTGGGEKLFF. For the CDR3, the DNA is TGTGCCAGCAGTCCAACAGGGGGTGGTGAAAAACTGTTTTTT.

This clonotype has at least ten counts. The genes are TRBV28 and TRBJ1-6, with D maybe TRBD1 (5 bases). From germline, CDR1 is MDHEN and CDR2 SYDVKM. This CDR3 comprises 15 residues. Deletions cut 5 bases from V and 9 bases from J, with 17 bases between. CDR3 protein: CASSTLDGTVSPLHF. CDR3 nucleotide sequence: TGTGCCAGCAGTACCCTGGACGGGACGGTTTCACCCCTCCACTTT.

This clonotype has at least ten counts. The chain carries TRBV29-1 and TRBJ1-1, with D hard to call. Trimming removed 7 bases at V and 1 base at J, with 13 bases between. Germline V CDR1 and CDR2: SQVTM, ANQGSEA. The CDR3 totals 13 residues. The CDR3 sequence: CSGLGVTNTEAFF. The CDR3 nucleotides read TGCAGCGGTCTCGGAGTTACGAACACTGAAGCTTTCTTT.

This clonotype was detected ten times or more. The chain joins TRBV5-1 to TRBJ2-2; D is possibly TRBD1 or TRBD2 (5 bases each). Germline-derived CDR1 and CDR2 are SGHRS and YFSETQ. The CDR3 runs to 16 residues. V was clipped by 3 bases and J by 4 bases, with 16 bases between them. The CDR3 DNA sequence: TGCGCCAGCAGCTCGGGACCCCCAACGGGCACCGGGGAGCTGTTTTTT. Amino acid sequence: CASSSGPPTGTGELFF.

This clonotype was counted ten times or more. The chain has TRBV11-2 and TRBJ2-5, with D uncertain. The V end lost 0 bases, the J end lost 2 bases, and 10 bases lay between the germline ends. The CDR3 spans 15 residues. The germline CDR1 and CDR2 sequences are SGHAT and FQNNGV. The CDR3: CASSLDPRKQETQYF. CDR3 DNA: TGTGCCAGCAGCTTAGACCCTCGTAAGCAAGAGACCCAGTACTTC.